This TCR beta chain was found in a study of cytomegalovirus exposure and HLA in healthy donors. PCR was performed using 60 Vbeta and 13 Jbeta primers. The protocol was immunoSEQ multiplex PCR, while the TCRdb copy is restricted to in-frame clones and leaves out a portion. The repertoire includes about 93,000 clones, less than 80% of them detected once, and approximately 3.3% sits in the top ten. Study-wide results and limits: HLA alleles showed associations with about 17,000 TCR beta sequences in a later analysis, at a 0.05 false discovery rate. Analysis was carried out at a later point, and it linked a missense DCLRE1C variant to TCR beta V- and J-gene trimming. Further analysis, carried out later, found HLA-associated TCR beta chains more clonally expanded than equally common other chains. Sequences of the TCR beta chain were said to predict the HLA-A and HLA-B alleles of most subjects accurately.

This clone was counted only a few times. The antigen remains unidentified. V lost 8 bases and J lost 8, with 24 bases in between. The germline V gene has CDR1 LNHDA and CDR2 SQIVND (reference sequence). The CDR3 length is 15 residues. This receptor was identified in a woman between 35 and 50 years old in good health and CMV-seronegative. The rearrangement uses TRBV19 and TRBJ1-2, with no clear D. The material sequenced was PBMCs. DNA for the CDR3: TGTGCCAGTCGGACTGACACTACACCCAACTGGGGCTACACCTTC. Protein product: CASRTDTTPNWGYTF.